This passage covers 32 T cell receptor beta chains from one sample sequenced in a study of shared T cell receptors in the human thymus. Clones were sequenced by immunoSEQ multiplex PCR, and TCRdb holds only the in-frame ones, with some missing. The sample yields roughly 68,000 clones, 90% to 95% seen once. The sequencing input was thymocytes. The source is a human donor.

The rearrangement joins TRBV7-9 to TRBJ1-4; D is unclear. Deletions cut 4 bases from V and 3 bases from J, with 9 bases between. Germline CDR1 SEHNR, CDR2 FQNEAQ (reference sequence). The CDR3 is made up of 14 amino acids. The CDR3 bases are TGTGCCAGCAGCTCGGGTTATTCTAATGAAAAACTGTTTTTT. Amino acids: CASSSGYSNEKLFF.

The chain is built from TRBV7-9 and TRBJ2-2; TRBD1 matches 7 bases. J lost 3 bases, V lost 5 bases, and 12 bases had no gene match. Germline CDR1 SEHNR, CDR2 FQNEAQ (reference sequence). This CDR3 is 17 amino acids long. CDR3 DNA sequence: TGTGCCAGCAGCCCTACCCGGGGACAGTTTGACACCGGGGAGCTGTTTTTT. Translation gives CASSPTRGQFDTGELFF.

The chain combines TRBV7-6 with TRBJ1-4, with D possibly matching TRBD1 (6 bases). This CDR3 region has 19 residues. Trimming removed 5 bases at V and 0 bases at J, with 22 bases between. Germline-derived CDR1 and CDR2 are SGHVS and FNYEAQ. DNA for the CDR3: TGTGCCAGCAGCCGCACACAGGGTGGCGTACCCTCAACTAATGAAAAACTGTTTTTT. It codes for CASSRTQGGVPSTNEKLFF.

The V call is TRBV10-3, the J call TRBJ1-5; D not certain. The V gene lost 10 bases and the J gene lost 1 base, with 26 bases spanning the gap. Germline CDR1 reads ENHRY; CDR2 reads SYGVKD. The CDR3 contains 18 residues. The CDR3 bases are TGTGCCAACAACCGTCGGGTCCAGCGGCAGCGGAGCAATCAGCCCCAGCATTTT. This translates into CANNRRVQRQRSNQPQHF.

The rearrangement joins TRBV4-3 to TRBJ2-7, with 10 bases lining up with TRBD2. Germline CDR1 LGHNA, CDR2 YSLEER. The CDR3 is 15 residues long. Trimming cost V 1 base and J 7 bases; bases outside gene matches: 7. CDR3 residues: CASSQVQRGGGEQYF. The CDR3 DNA follows: TGCGCCAGCAGCCAAGTTCAGCGGGGGGGTGGAGAGCAGTACTTC.

This clone appeared a single time. The chain combines TRBV5-4 with TRBJ2-7; TRBD2 aligns across 9 bases. V lost 5 bases to trimming and J lost 1 base; unmatched junction nucleotides: 4. The germline CDR1 and CDR2 sequences are SGHNT and YYREEE (reference sequence). The CDR3 loop spans 14 amino acids. CDR3 loop: CASSQAGGSYEQYF. DNA of the CDR3: TGTGCCAGCAGTCAAGCGGGGGGTTCCTACGAGCAGTACTTC.

The CDR3 loop reads CASSLRLAGGPIDTGELFF. The CDR3 DNA is TGTGCCAGCAGCCTGAGACTAGCGGGGGGGCCGATTGACACCGGGGAGCTGTTTTTT. This chain uses TRBV7-6 with TRBJ2-2, with 14 bases aligning to TRBD2. CDR1 and CDR2 from the germline V gene are SGHVS and FNYEAQ. This CDR3 is 19 amino acids long. The V segment lost 5 bases and the J segment 3 bases; nucleotides outside the gene matches: 11.

This chain connects TRBV12-5 to TRBJ1-3; tentative D call: TRBD1 (6 bases). Germline CDR1 and CDR2: LGHNT and FRNRAP. The CDR3 is 16 amino acids. Trimming removed 0 bases at V and 4 bases at J, with 13 bases between. CDR3: CASGLVTGQGGNTIYF. Written as DNA, the CDR3 is TGTGCTAGTGGTTTGGTAACTGGGCAGGGGGGAAACACCATATATTTT.

This sequence joins TRBV5-6 and TRBJ1-2; TRBD1 matches at 8 bases. Trimming removed 4 bases from V and 6 bases from J; junction bases left unmatched: 5. The germline V gene has CDR1 SGHDT and CDR2 YYEEEE. The CDR3 is made up of 13 amino acids. This CDR3 reads CASSRQGIDGYTF. CDR3 bases: TGTGCCAGCAGCAGACAGGGGATCGATGGCTACACCTTC.

The rearrangement uses TRBV27 and TRBJ1-6; 8 bases are a match to TRBD1. CDR1 is MNHEY, CDR2 SMNVEV, per germline (reference sequence). This CDR3 contains 16 residues. V was clipped by 2 bases and J by 1 base; unmatched bases: 1. DNA for the CDR3: TGTGCCAGCAGTTTAGGGACAGGTTCCTATAATTCACCCCTCCACTTT. Protein product: CASSLGTGSYNSPLHF.

The gene calls are TRBV28 and TRBJ1-5, with TRBD1 matching over 11 bases. The CDR3 totals 16 residues. V lost 7 bases to trimming and J lost 4 bases; unmatched junction nucleotides: 9. Germline V gives CDR1 MDHEN, CDR2 SYDVKM. The CDR3, as DNA: TGTGCCAGCACCATTGGACAGGGGGCGCTGAATCAGCCCCAGCATTTT. It yields the protein CASTIGQGALNQPQHF.

The chain joins TRBV4-3 to TRBJ2-7, with 8 bases matching TRBD1. Germline values: CDR1 LGHNA, CDR2 YSLEER. With 0 bases clipped from V and 3 bases from J, the junction kept 1 base outside the gene matches. The CDR3 runs to 14 residues. The CDR3 loop is CASSQDTGGYEQYF. The CDR3 DNA is TGCGCCAGCAGCCAAGATACAGGGGGCTACGAGCAGTACTTC.

The chain combines TRBV2 with TRBJ2-7, with D perhaps TRBD1 (6 bases). Trimming took 3 bases from V and 4 from J, leaving 16 bases between them. The germline V gene has CDR1 SNHLY and CDR2 FYNNEI. The CDR3 covers 15 residues. CDR3 nucleotides: TGTGCCAGCAGTGACACCCACAGGGTAGTATACGAGCAGTACTTC. Translating gives CASSDTHRVVYEQYF.

This clone is a singleton in its sample. This chain links TRBV5-1 with TRBJ2-3; D unresolved. Germline CDR1 reads SGHRS; CDR2 reads YFSETQ. Trimming pared 4 bases from V and 3 bases from J, leaving 6 bases between. This CDR3 region has 12 residues. CDR3 bases: TGCGCCAGCAGCCCCAATACAGATACGCAGTATTTT. Translated: CASSPNTDTQYF.

V and J are TRBV19 and TRBJ2-2; D possibly corresponds to TRBD2 (5 bases). This CDR3 contains 15 residues. The V gene lost 7 bases and the J gene lost 3 bases, with 15 bases spanning the gap. Germline CDR1 is LNHDA and CDR2 is SQIVND (reference sequence). CDR3 DNA sequence: TGTGCCAGTATTTTATCGGGGTCGCACACCGGGGAGCTGTTTTTT. Translating it yields CASILSGSHTGELFF.

The chain links TRBV28 to TRBJ2-1, with TRBD2 identical over 15 bases. This CDR3 contains 18 residues. CDR1 MDHEN and CDR2 SYDVKM come from the germline V gene. V lost 3 bases, J lost 7 bases, and 10 bases stayed unmatched. CDR3 loop: CASSLGLAGGSWDNEQFF. DNA for the CDR3: TGTGCCAGCAGTTTGGGACTAGCGGGGGGTTCCTGGGATAATGAGCAGTTCTTC.

The chain employs TRBV4-1 and TRBJ2-6; tentative D call: TRBD1 (6 bases). With 3 bases removed from V and 1 base from J, the gap between germline ends came to 10 bases. The CDR3 has 16 residues. The germline CDR1 and CDR2 sequences are MGHRA and YSYEKL. The chain's CDR3 is CASSQMRGSGANVLTF. The CDR3 DNA reads as TGCGCCAGCAGCCAGATGAGGGGGTCTGGGGCCAACGTCCTGACTTTC.

This clone turned up a few times. The chain employs TRBV20-1 and TRBJ1-1; the D is unclear. V shed 0 bases and J shed 11 bases, with 4 bases lying between them. This CDR3 comprises 9 residues. Germline loops: CDR1 DFQATT, CDR2 SNEGSKA (reference sequence). The CDR3 reads CSARDSAFF. As DNA, the CDR3 is TGCAGTGCTAGAGATTCGGCTTTCTTT.

The CDR3 bases are TGTGCCAGCAGTGAATTCGCGGGGGCCTACAATGAGCAGTTCTTC. Translating gives CASSEFAGAYNEQFF. J is TRBJ2-1 and V is TRBV25-1; the match to TRBD2 covers 7 bases. Per the germline V gene, CDR1 is MGHDK and CDR2 is SYGVNS. Trimming at V came to 1 base and at J to 2 bases, leaving 2 bases not matched to a gene. CDR3 size: 15 residues.

The V call is TRBV5-5, the J call TRBJ2-7; TRBD1 aligns across 10 bases. The CDR3 loop spans 13 amino acids. Losses at the gene ends were 10 bases for V and 4 bases for J; bases not matched to a gene: 8. Germline values: CDR1 SGHKS, CDR2 YYEKEE (reference sequence). CDR3 nucleotide sequence: TGTGCCTCCCACCGGGACAGGGGTTACGAGCAGTACTTC. Translated: CASHRDRGYEQYF.

The chain has TRBV9 and TRBJ1-1, with unresolved D. Per the germline V gene, CDR1 is SGDLS and CDR2 is YYNGEE. There are 14 residues in the CDR3. V was trimmed by 0 bases and J by 4 bases, leaving 10 bases between them. As DNA, the CDR3 is TGTGCCAGCAGCGTAGACCGGAGTACCACTGAAGCTTTCTTT. It specifies CASSVDRSTTEAFF.

This clone has only a few counts. The chain combines TRBV9 with TRBJ1-5; D not resolved. This CDR3 has 16 residues. Germline values: CDR1 SGDLS, CDR2 YYNGEE. V was trimmed by 3 bases and J by 3 bases, leaving 16 bases between them. The CDR3 region is CASSDGPGIHNQPQHF. Written as DNA, the CDR3 is TGTGCCAGCAGCGATGGGCCCGGGATACACAATCAGCCCCAGCATTTT. Using reference TRBV9 and TRBJ1-5 for the parts outside the CDR3, the full variable domain is DSGVTQTPKHLITATGQRVTLRCSPRSGDLSVYWYQQSLDQGLQFLIQYYNGEERAKGNILERFSAQQFPDLHSELNLSSLELGDSALYFCASSDGPGIHNQPQHFGDGTRLSIL.

This chain links TRBV7-9 with TRBJ2-5; TRBD2 agrees at 11 bases. Per germline, CDR1 SEHNR and CDR2 FQNEAQ (reference sequence). Trimming took 4 bases from V and 5 from J; bases not matched to a gene: 9. The CDR3 runs 16 residues. For the CDR3, the DNA is TGTGCCAGCAGCTCCCTTAGACTAGCGGGGTGGGAGACCCAGTACTTC. It translates to CASSSLRLAGWETQYF.

The V and J genes are TRBV11-2 and TRBJ2-7; 7 bases are a match to TRBD2. From germline, CDR1 is SGHAT and CDR2 FQNNGV. With 5 bases clipped from V and 3 bases from J, the junction kept 7 bases outside the gene matches. The CDR3 is made up of 14 amino acids. CDR3 bases: TGTGCCAGCAGCCAAACGGGGGGTCACTACGAGCAGTACTTC. Encoded protein: CASSQTGGHYEQYF.

The V gene is TRBV11-2, the J gene TRBJ1-2, with D tentatively TRBD1 (6 bases). Between the trimmed V and J ends, which lost 2 bases and 6 bases, there was a span of 16 bases. The germline CDR1 and CDR2 sequences are SGHAT and FQNNGV. This CDR3 has 15 residues. In nucleotides, the CDR3 is TGTGCCAGCAGCTTACAGGGGTCCCGGCCTGATGGCTACACCTTC. This sequence encodes CASSLQGSRPDGYTF.

The V gene is TRBV28, the J gene TRBJ2-1, with 7 nucleotides matching TRBD2. CDR3 length: 17 amino acids. V trimming: 2 bases; J trimming: 5 bases; junction bases outside the gene matches: 12. CDR1 MDHEN and CDR2 SYDVKM come from the germline V gene. CDR3 protein: CASSLIRLAEANNEQFF. In nucleotides, the CDR3 is TGTGCCAGCAGTTTAATCCGACTAGCTGAGGCAAACAATGAGCAGTTCTTC.

V and J are TRBV6-4 and TRBJ2-3; 8 nucleotides line up with TRBD2. The germline CDR1 and CDR2 sequences are MRHNA and SNTAGT. This CDR3 has 17 residues. Trimming took 8 bases from V and 3 from J; bases not matched to a gene: 16. The CDR3 region is CASWVRRGDKGTDTQYF. DNA for the CDR3: TGTGCCAGCTGGGTAAGGCGGGGGGATAAAGGAACAGATACGCAGTATTTT.

The V and J genes are TRBV15 and TRBJ2-7; 11 bases align to TRBD2. The germline V gene encodes CDR1 LNHNV and CDR2 YYDKDF (reference sequence). This CDR3 has 16 residues. Germline trimming cut 3 bases from V and 4 bases from J; bases unmatched to any gene: 8. CDR3 nucleotide sequence: TGTGCCACCAGCAGGAGTGGGACTAGCGGATATTACGAGCAGTACTTC. This sequence encodes CATSRSGTSGYYEQYF.

The gene calls are TRBV6-1 and TRBJ1-4, with D perhaps TRBD1 (6 bases). Germline assignment: CDR1 MNHNS and CDR2 SASEGT. The CDR3 is 15 residues long. Trimming cost V 7 bases and J 0 bases, with 12 bases left between them. CDR3 protein: CASKQGAATNEKLFF. The CDR3 bases are TGTGCCAGCAAACAGGGAGCTGCAACTAATGAAAAACTGTTTTTT.

This chain uses TRBV15 with TRBJ1-6, with 7 bases fitting TRBD1. CDR3 length: 20 residues. CDR1 and CDR2 from the germline V gene are LNHNV and YYDKDF (reference sequence). V was pared by 3 bases and J by 4 bases, with 18 bases of the junction left unmatched. CDR3 residues: CATSSTGTDPYWPYNSPLHF. As DNA, the CDR3 is TGTGCCACCAGCAGCACCGGGACAGATCCATATTGGCCATATAATTCACCCCTCCACTTT.

V is TRBV2 and J is TRBJ2-7; TRBD1 matches 9 bases. Germline-derived CDR1 and CDR2 are SNHLY and FYNNEI. With V trimmed by 6 bases and J by 3 bases, 9 bases remained unmatched. This CDR3 has 15 amino acids. Written as DNA, the CDR3 is TGTGCCAGCAGCCGCGGACAGGGGAGCCACTACGAGCAGTACTTC. Amino acid sequence: CASSRGQGSHYEQYF.

The rearrangement uses TRBV20-1 and TRBJ1-4; D not resolved. Trimming took 2 bases from V and 8 from J, leaving 6 bases between them. Germline CDR1 DFQATT, CDR2 SNEGSKA (reference sequence). The CDR3 contains 11 residues. CDR3 sequence reads: CSARRWEKLFF. CDR3 nucleotides: TGCAGTGCTAGACGGTGGGAAAAACTGTTTTTT.